This T cell receptor (beta chain) was obtained from a study of cytotoxic CD8 clonotypes in ibrutinib-treated CLL. Notes on the study in general: Public clonotypes, rarely seen, contracted or held steady on treatment.

Notes on this clone: Its antigen is unknown.

J gave up 7 bases and V 3 bases, and 6 bases lay outside the gene matches. There are 14 residues in the CDR3. Germline CDR1 SNHLY, CDR2 FYNNEI. Clones were sequenced by immunoSEQ multiplex PCR, and TCRdb holds only the in-frame ones, with some missing. The data hold roughly 150,000 clones, with roughly 86% observed a single time. The input for sequencing was PBMCs, taken after 12 months of ibrutinib treatment. V is TRBV2 and J is TRBJ1-5; TRBD1 matches 7 bases. This clonotype was sampled from a human donor with chronic lymphocytic leukemia. CDR3 sequence: CASSDRGTSQPQHF. The CDR3 bases are TGTGCCAGCAGTGACAGGGGGACATCACAGCCCCAGCATTTT.